This record covers a single TCR beta chain. These data come from a study of blood T cell repertoires in COVID-19. As for the study in general: Italy, Spain and the United States were the sources of the convalescent and acute COVID-19 samples.

Original handling: Estimates of nucleated cell counts were drawn from the amplification of reference gene primers. The data were produced by immunoSEQ multiplex PCR, yet TCRdb's version contains in-frame clones alone and is incomplete. The D gene and trimming were derived from the DNA, and the V and J assignments and clone size from that table. Altogether about 200,000 clones are present, about nine tenths being singletons, with the ten largest covering around 7%. Trimming cost V 0 bases and J 5 bases, with 17 bases left between them. The CDR3 loop spans 16 amino acids. CDR1 SGHRS and CDR2 YFSETQ come from the germline V gene.

The gene calls are TRBV5-1 and TRBJ2-5; D is perhaps TRBD1 (7 bases). The TCR comes from a middle-aged man with acute or convalescent COVID-19. Specimen: peripheral blood. The DNA for the CDR3 is TGCGCCAGCAGCTTGGGCCCCGGGGCAGGGGGGGAGACCCAGTACTTC. Protein sequence: CASSLGPGAGGETQYF.